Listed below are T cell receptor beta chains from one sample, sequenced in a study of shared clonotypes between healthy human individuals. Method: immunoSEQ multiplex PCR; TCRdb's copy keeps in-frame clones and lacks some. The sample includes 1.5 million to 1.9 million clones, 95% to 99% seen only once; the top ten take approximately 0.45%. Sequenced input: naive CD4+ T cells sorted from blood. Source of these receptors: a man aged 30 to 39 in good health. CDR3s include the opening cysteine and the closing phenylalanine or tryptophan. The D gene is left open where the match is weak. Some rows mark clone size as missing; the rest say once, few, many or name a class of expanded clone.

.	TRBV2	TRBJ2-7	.	TGTGCCAGCAATTTCGGGACCTACTCCTACGAGCAGTACTTC	CASNFGTYSYEQYF
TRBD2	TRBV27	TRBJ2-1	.	TGTGCCAGCCTGAGGGACTACTCCTACAATGAGCAGTTCTTC	CASLRDYSYNEQFF
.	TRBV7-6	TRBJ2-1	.	TGTGCCAGCAGCTTAGGCCCGAGCTCCTACAATGAGCAGTTCTTC	CASSLGPSSYNEQFF
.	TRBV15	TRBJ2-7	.	TGTGCCACCAGCAGAGATAGGCCGGGGACCTACGAGCAGTACTTC	CATSRDRPGTYEQYF
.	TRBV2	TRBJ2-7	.	TGTGCCAGCAGAGCAGACTCCTACGAGCAGTACTTC	CASRADSYEQYF
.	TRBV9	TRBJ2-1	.	TGTGCCAGCAGCTACGAACAGGGCTTCGAGCAGTTCTTC	CASSYEQGFEQFF
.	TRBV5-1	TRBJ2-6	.	TGCGCCAGCTTAGGGCCCAGCAACCACTCTGGGGCCAACGTCCTGACTTTC	CASLGPSNHSGANVLTF
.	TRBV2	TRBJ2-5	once	TGTGCCAGCAGTTGGGACTGGGGCCAAGAGACCCAGTACTTC	CASSWDWGQETQYF
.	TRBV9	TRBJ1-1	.	TGTGCCAGCAGCGTATCGGCTTTGGTCAGTACTGAAGCTTTCTTT	CASSVSALVSTEAFF
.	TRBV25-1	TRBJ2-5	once	TGTGCCAGCAGTTGGACAGCGACACAGACCCAGTACTTC	CASSWTATQTQYF
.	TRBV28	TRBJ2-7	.	TGTGCCAGCAGCCACGCTAGATTCCCCCCGCACTTC	CASSHARFPPHF
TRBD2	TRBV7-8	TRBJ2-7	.	TGTGCCAGCAGAACCGGGACTAGCGGTTCAAATTGGGCCTACGAGCAGTACTTC	CASRTGTSGSNWAYEQYF
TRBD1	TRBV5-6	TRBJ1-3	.	TGTGCCAGCAGCTTGCACCGGGACAGGGGATCTGGAAACACCATATATTTT	CASSLHRDRGSGNTIYF
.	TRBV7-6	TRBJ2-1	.	TGTGCCAGCAGCTCCCGCCTACGGGCGAGCTCCTACAATGAGCAGTTCTTC	CASSSRLRASSYNEQFF
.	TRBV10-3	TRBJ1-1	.	TGTGCCATCAGTGATACAGGCTTGAACACTGAAGCTTTCTTT	CAISDTGLNTEAFF
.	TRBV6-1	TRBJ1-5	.	TGTGCCAGCGGGGTAACAGGACCTTGGCCCCAGCATTTT	CASGVTGPWPQHF
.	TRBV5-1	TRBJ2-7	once	TGCGCCAGCAGCTTGGCCGGCGGGATAGAGTCCTACGAGCAGTACTTC	CASSLAGGIESYEQYF
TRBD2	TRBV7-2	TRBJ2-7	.	TGTGCCAGCAGCTTAGGTCGGGCTAGCGGCGAGGGGGAGCAGTACTTC	CASSLGRASGEGEQYF
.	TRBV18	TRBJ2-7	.	TGTGCCAGCTCACTGGGACGTGAGTCAGTGTACGAGCAGTACTTC	CASSLGRESVYEQYF
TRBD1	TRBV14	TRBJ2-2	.	TGTGCCAGCAGCCATTTAAGGGGGCTCGGCACCGGGGAGCTGTTTTTT	CASSHLRGLGTGELFF
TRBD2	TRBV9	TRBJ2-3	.	TGTGCCAGCAGCTCGACTAGCGGGAGGGTGGGAAATACGCAGTATTTT	CASSSTSGRVGNTQYF
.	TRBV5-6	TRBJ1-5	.	TGTGCCAGCAGCTTGGGGACAACCAATCAGCCCCAGCATTTT	CASSLGTTNQPQHF
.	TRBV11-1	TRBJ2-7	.	TGTGCCAGCAGCTTTGGACCCGGGTTCGAGCAGTACTTC	CASSFGPGFEQYF
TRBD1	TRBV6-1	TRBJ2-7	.	TGTGCCAGCAGCTACCGGGACAGCTACGAGCAGTACTTC	CASSYRDSYEQYF
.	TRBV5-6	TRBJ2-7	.	TGTGCCAGCAGCTTGGCCGTGAGCTCCTACGAGCAGTACTTC	CASSLAVSSYEQYF
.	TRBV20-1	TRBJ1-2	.	TGCAGTGCCAGGGTCGGCTATGGCTACACCTTC	CSARVGYGYTF
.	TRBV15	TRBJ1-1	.	TGTGCCACCAGGGGCAGCCATAACACTGAAGCTTTCTTT	CATRGSHNTEAFF